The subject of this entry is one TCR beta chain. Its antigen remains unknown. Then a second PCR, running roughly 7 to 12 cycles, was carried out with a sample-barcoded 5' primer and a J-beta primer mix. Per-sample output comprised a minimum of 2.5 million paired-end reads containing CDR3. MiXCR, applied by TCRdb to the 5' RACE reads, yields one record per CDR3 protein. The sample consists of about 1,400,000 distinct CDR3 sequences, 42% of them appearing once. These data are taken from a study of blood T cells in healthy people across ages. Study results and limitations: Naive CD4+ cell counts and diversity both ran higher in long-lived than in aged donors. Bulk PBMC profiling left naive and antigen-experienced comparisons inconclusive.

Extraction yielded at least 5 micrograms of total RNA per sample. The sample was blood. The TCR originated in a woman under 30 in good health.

The CDR3: CSARGPFASNQPQHF. The CDR3 DNA sequence: TGCAGTGCTAGAGGCCCGTTCGCCAGCAATCAGCCCCAGCATTTT. The chain combines TRBV20-1 with TRBJ1-5; D not resolved. V lost 1 base and J lost 1, with 11 bases in between. Looked up from germline, CDR1 is DFQATT and CDR2 is SNEGSKA (reference sequence). The CDR3 has 15 amino acids.